The 11 T cell receptor beta chains below all came from one sample that was sequenced in a study of human T cells and chemical hapten exposure (dated by TCRdb to the early 2020s). What the time point label conveys for this sample: patch test 2, 6 weeks after DPC sensitization. Interpreted using the paper, the treatment or condition label stands for: therapeutic diphenylcyclopropenone sensitization with weekly scalp DPC. Preparation of the library involved RACE. The listed sequencing device is NextSeq 500. Clones were called with MiXCR by TCRdb after fastp trimmed the public reads at Q25, and only in-frame beta chains were retained. Duplicate CDR3 protein sequences are folded into a single record with the most common DNA and genes. The sample includes under 450,000 distinct CDR3 sequences, with over 6% observed a single time. Together, the top ten hold about 6% of the sample. This specimen was whole blood, taken in connection with sensitization to the hapten diphenylcyclopropenone (DPC). These receptors originate from a woman between 18 and 29 years old with alopecia areata. Some clones in this sample may be carry-over from other donors' samples.

V gene TRBV20-1 combines with J gene TRBJ2-4; 10 bases map to TRBD2. Unmatched junction bases numbered 8, after V lost 3 bases and J lost 0 bases. The CDR3 sequence is 17 residues long. Germline V gene sequence: CDR1 DFQATT, CDR2 SNEGSKA (reference sequence). The DNA of the CDR3 is TGCAGTGCTAGTGGGCTAGCGGGGGATATAGCCAAAAACATTCAGTACTTC. Amino acids: CSASGLAGDIAKNIQYF.

This clonotype was observed many times. This chain connects TRBV14 to TRBJ1-1, with D possibly matching TRBD1 (6 bases). Trimming pared 4 bases from V and 3 bases from J, leaving 18 bases between. CDR1 is SGHDN, CDR2 FVKESK, per germline. CDR3 length: 16 amino acids. The CDR3 region has the DNA TGTGCCAGCAGCCGCATCAGGGGAGGAAGGTACACTGAAGCTTTCTTT. Residues: CASSRIRGGRYTEAFF.

This clonotype was detected a few times. The chain recombines TRBV28 with TRBJ2-4; 12 bases are a match to TRBD1. Germline V gives CDR1 MDHEN, CDR2 SYDVKM. J was trimmed by 7 bases and V by 6 bases; bases with no gene match: 4. This CDR3 is built from 14 residues. Written as DNA, the CDR3 is TGTGCCAGCAGCCAGGGACAGGGGGCGAACATTCAGTACTTC. Translated, it gives CASSQGQGANIQYF.

The chain is built from TRBV12-3 or TRBV12-4 and TRBJ2-7; D ambiguous. This CDR3 region has 13 residues. V lost 3 bases and J 3 bases, leaving 9 bases between the germline ends. The CDR3 spells CASSFAQSYEQYF. CDR3 bases: TGTGCCAGCAGTTTTGCGCAGAGCTACGAGCAGTACTTC.

This clonotype came up many times. The rearrangement links TRBV7-2 to TRBJ1-2; D is possibly TRBD1 (6 bases). Trimming cost V 5 bases and J 3 bases, with 13 bases left between them. From germline, CDR1 is SGHTA and CDR2 FQGNSA. The length of the CDR3 is 14 residues. CDR3 DNA sequence: TGTGCCAGCAGCCCCTGGCGGACAGACTATGGCTACACCTTC. As protein: CASSPWRTDYGYTF.

The gene calls are TRBV20-1 and TRBJ1-3; D gene ambiguous. Germline CDR1 reads DFQATT; CDR2 reads SNEGSKA (reference sequence). This CDR3 spans 15 amino acids. Between the trimmed V and J ends, which lost 5 bases and 2 bases, there was a span of 16 bases. The CDR3 bases are TGCAGTGCTGGAAGTCTAGGGCAGGCTGGAAACACCATATATTTT. This translates into CSAGSLGQAGNTIYF.

This clonotype was seen a few times. The chain joins TRBV15 to TRBJ1-2, with D unclear. Trimming left V 5 bases short and J 4 bases short, with 11 bases between. This CDR3 comprises 13 residues. Germline V CDR1 and CDR2: LNHNV, YYDKDF (reference sequence). CDR3 amino acids: CATSATASYGYTF. CDR3 nucleotides: TGTGCCACCAGCGCCACAGCTAGCTATGGCTACACCTTC. Variable domain in full (rest from reference TRBV15 and TRBJ1-2): DAMVIQNPRYQVTQFGKPVTLSCSQTLNHNVMYWYQQKSSQAPKLLFHYYDKDFNNEADTPDNFQSRRPNTSFCFLDIRSPGLGDTAMYLCATSATASYGYTFGSGTRLTVV.

This clonotype occurred many times. The chain couples TRBV12-3 or TRBV12-4 to TRBJ1-1; D call uncertain. Trimming removed 4 bases from V and 1 base from J, with 16 bases in between. This CDR3 contains 16 residues. For the CDR3, the DNA is TGTGCCAGCAGTTCGTCTTCAAATTCGTGGAACACTGAAGCTTTCTTT. Translating gives CASSSSSNSWNTEAFF.

This clonotype has only a few counts. The chain carries TRBV18 and TRBJ1-1; D gene unclear. Trimming pared 0 bases from V and 4 bases from J, leaving 12 bases between. This CDR3 comprises 15 residues. The V gene's germline CDR1 is KGHSH and CDR2 LQKENI. CDR3 protein: CASSPPRSGGTEAFF. Written as DNA, the CDR3 is TGTGCCAGCTCACCACCGAGGAGTGGAGGCACTGAAGCTTTCTTT.

This clonotype showed up just a few times. The V gene is TRBV20-1, the J gene TRBJ1-1; D not resolved. This CDR3 has 11 amino acids. Germline V CDR1 and CDR2: DFQATT, SNEGSKA (reference sequence). The V and J ends lost 6 bases and 7 bases respectively, with 12 bases between them. CDR3 sequence: CSALNELEAFF. The CDR3 DNA reads TGCAGTGCCCTAAACGAACTTGAAGCTTTCTTT.

This rearrangement joins TRBV7-8 to TRBJ1-1; no clear D gene. Trimming pared 3 bases from V and 2 bases from J, leaving 7 bases between. This CDR3 is 13 amino acids long. The germline V gene has CDR1 SGHVS and CDR2 FQNEAQ. CDR3 DNA: TGTGCCAGCAGCTTCGGCCCCAACACTGAAGCTTTCTTT. This translates into CASSFGPNTEAFF. Based on the CDR3 plus reference TRBV7-8 and TRBJ1-1, the full variable domain is GAGVSQSPRYKVAKRGQDVALRCDPISGHVSLFWYQQALGQGPEFLTYFQNEAQLDKSGLPSDRFFAERPEGSVSTLKIQRTQQEDSAVYLCASSFGPNTEAFFGQGTRLTVV.